The clone carrying this T cell receptor (beta chain) showed up just once. FACS was used to enrich TEMRA cells, whereas the CD8+ and CD4+ T cells were obtained by negative isolation. The trim removed 3 bases at V and 7 bases at J, leaving 5 bases unmatched. Germline assignment: CDR1 SQVTM and CDR2 ANQGSEA. The CDR3 runs to 12 residues. The sample originates from a study of CD8 T cells in Susac syndrome. Random hexamers were used to reverse transcribe the RNA input (about 0.5 to 1 ug). Each CDR3 protein is one row after TCRdb ran MiXCR on the immunoSEQ multiplex PCR reads. The top ten hold 0.15% of the sample, which has some 150,000 distinct CDR3 sequences, around 95% seen once.

This TCR came from a human donor with multiple sclerosis. This rearrangement joins TRBV29-1 to TRBJ1-2, with 7 bases matching TRBD1. Sequenced sample: CD8+ T cells from PBMCs. The CDR3 here is CSVEQGDPGYTF. In nucleotides, the CDR3 is TGCAGCGTTGAGCAGGGGGACCCTGGCTACACCTTC.